The 29 T cell receptor beta chains listed next were all sequenced from one sample in a study of blood T cells in healthy people across ages. A sample-barcoded 5' primer and a J-beta primer mix were used in a second PCR of about 7 to 12 cycles. Using its own MiXCR run on the 5' RACE reads, TCRdb lists one record per CDR3 protein. Of over 1,200,000 distinct CDR3 sequences in the sample, approximately 60% were seen once. The sequencing sample was made of blood. These receptors came from a man aged 18 to 30 in good health.

The sample holds a few counts of this clonotype. The V and J genes are TRBV14 and TRBJ1-6; D remains ambiguous. V dropped 0 bases and J dropped 7 bases, with 7 bases sitting between them. Germline values: CDR1 SGHDN, CDR2 FVKESK. This CDR3 spans 14 amino acids. Here the CDR3 DNA reads TGTGCCAGCAGCCAAGAAACAAGGAATTCACCCCTCCACTTT. Translating it yields CASSQETRNSPLHF.

This chain connects TRBV4-1 to TRBJ2-1; D is unclear. There are 14 residues in the CDR3. Trimming shortened V by 1 base and J by 10 bases, and 14 bases separated the two germline ends. CDR1 is MGHRA, CDR2 YSYEKL, per germline. CDR3 protein: CASSQAVGSYEQFF. In DNA form, the CDR3 reads TGCGCCAGCAGCCAAGCCGTGGGATCCTACGAGCAGTTCTTC.

This chain uses TRBV5-8 with TRBJ1-5; D is undetermined. There are 15 residues in the CDR3. Germline V gene sequence: CDR1 SGHTS, CDR2 YDEGEE. Trimming pared 4 bases from V and 1 base from J, leaving 12 bases between. The CDR3 is CASSQVGWSNQPQHF. The CDR3 DNA is TGTGCCAGCAGCCAAGTCGGATGGAGCAATCAGCCCCAGCATTTT.

The V and J genes are TRBV3-1 and TRBJ2-3, with D perhaps TRBD1 (6 bases). The CDR3 totals 16 residues. V lost 1 base and J lost 6, with 17 bases in between. Germline CDR1 is LGHDT and CDR2 is YNNKEL (reference sequence). The CDR3 sequence: CASSQGGRQHIDTQYF. The DNA of the CDR3 is TGTGCCAGCAGCCAAGGGGGGCGACAGCACATTGATACGCAGTATTTT.

This clonotype turned up a few times. J is TRBJ2-4 and V is TRBV27, with D possibly TRBD2 on 5 matching bases. The J call may be wrong; the DNA end is better matched by TRBJ2-7. The CDR3 sequence is 14 residues long. Germline V CDR1 and CDR2: MNHEY, SMNVEV (reference sequence). The CDR3 sequence: CASSFKPSGYEQYF. The CDR3 DNA sequence: TGTGCCAGCAGTTTTAAACCCTCGGGGTACGAGCAGTACTTC.

V is TRBV20-1 and J is TRBJ1-1, with TRBD1 matching 7 bases. The V and J ends lost 3 bases and 0 bases, in that order; junction bases with no gene match: 10. This CDR3 is built from 16 residues. CDR1 is DFQATT and CDR2 is SNEGSKA in the germline V gene (reference sequence). CDR3: CSARRRGGFMNTEAFF. DNA of the CDR3: TGCAGTGCTAGGAGGAGAGGGGGCTTCATGAACACTGAAGCTTTCTTT.

J is TRBJ1-6 and V is TRBV6-5; 7 nucleotides match TRBD1. The germline gives CDR1 MNHEY, CDR2 SVGAGI. The CDR3 has 14 amino acids. V lost 8 bases and J lost 5; bases outside the gene matches: 6. In nucleotides, the CDR3 is TGTGCCAGCCGCAAGGACAGGCATAATTCACCCCTCCACTTT. Translated, it gives CASRKDRHNSPLHF.

The chain uses TRBV10-3 and TRBJ2-4; TRBD2 agrees at 8 bases. Near its end, the DNA agrees better with TRBJ2-7, so the J call may be wrong. The CDR3 covers 14 residues. Looked up from germline, CDR1 is ENHRY and CDR2 is SYGVKD. The CDR3 reads CAISDERGSYEQYF. The CDR3 bases are TGTGCCATCAGTGACGAGCGGGGGTCCTACGAGCAGTACTTC.

This clonotype occurred a few times. The chain recombines TRBV29-1 with TRBJ2-1, with D perhaps TRBD1 (6 bases). Trimming took off 4 bases at V and 3 bases at J, with 13 bases between the two ends. This CDR3 has 14 residues. CDR1 and CDR2 (germline): SQVTM, ANQGSEA. The CDR3 spells CSVVRDIDYNEQFF. The CDR3 nucleotides are TGCAGCGTTGTAAGGGACATAGACTACAATGAGCAGTTCTTC.

The chain joins TRBV7-9 to TRBJ2-5; D possibly corresponds to TRBD2 (5 bases). V was clipped by 10 bases and J by 3 bases, with 12 bases between them. Germline V gives CDR1 SEHNR, CDR2 FQNEAQ (reference sequence). The CDR3 loop spans 12 amino acids. CDR3 region: CATRTAEETQYF. CDR3 sequence (DNA): TGTGCCACCAGGACTGCCGAAGAGACCCAGTACTTC.

The chain joins TRBV4-1 to TRBJ2-1; no reliable D call. Germline V gene lookup returns CDR1 MGHRA and CDR2 YSYEKL. The length of the CDR3 is 16 residues. Trimming removed 1 base from V and 5 bases from J, with 15 bases in between. CDR3 coding DNA: TGCGCCAGCAGCCAAGCATCTAGTCCTTCCGACAATGAGCAGTTCTTC. Translated, it gives CASSQASSPSDNEQFF.

This chain uses TRBV6-6 with TRBJ1-5; D is possibly TRBD1 (5 bases). The germline V and J ends were trimmed by 8 bases and 0 bases, with 14 bases remaining between them. Germline values: CDR1 MNHNY, CDR2 SVGAGI (reference sequence). CDR3 length: 15 residues. The CDR3 is CASGLGQGSNQPQHF. The CDR3 coding sequence is TGTGCCAGCGGTTTGGGGCAAGGTAGCAATCAGCCCCAGCATTTT.

This chain links TRBV4-3 with TRBJ2-4; TRBD2 agrees at 8 bases. The J call may be in error: the DNA end matches TRBJ2-7 better. This CDR3 region has 13 residues. Germline loops: CDR1 LGHNA, CDR2 YSLEER. CDR3 sequence (DNA): TGCGCCAGCAGCCACGGGGGGGGTGGCGAGCAGTACTTC. Amino acids: CASSHGGGGEQYF.

This sequence joins TRBV4-3 and TRBJ1-1; no reliable D call. The CDR3 is made up of 16 amino acids. Trimming took off 0 bases at V and 0 bases at J, with 11 bases between the two ends. In germline, CDR1 is LGHNA, CDR2 YSLEER. CDR3 in amino acids: CASSQEMGQLNTEAFF. The CDR3 nucleotides are TGCGCCAGCAGCCAAGAGATGGGTCAGCTGAACACTGAAGCTTTCTTT.

This clonotype has just a few counts. This chain uses TRBV4-1 with TRBJ2-1; D unclear. V was trimmed by 1 base and J by 7 bases, leaving 11 bases between them. Germline V gene lookup returns CDR1 MGHRA and CDR2 YSYEKL. The CDR3 is 14 amino acids. The CDR3 DNA follows: TGCGCCAGCAGCCAAGCGGTTCGGCCGAATGAGCAGTTCTTC. Protein product: CASSQAVRPNEQFF.

This clonotype was picked up many times. The junction departs from germline at one end; a sequencing error may be responsible. This CDR3 reads CASSLGQEETQYF. CDR3 bases: TGCGCCAGCAGCCTAGGACAGGAAGAGACCCAGTACTTC. The chain links TRBV12-3 or TRBV12-4 to TRBJ2-5; 7 bases map to TRBD1. The CDR3 is 13 amino acids.

This clonotype was seen only a few times. The gene calls are TRBV6-2 or TRBV6-3 and TRBJ2-3, with D possibly TRBD2 on 7 matching bases. CDR1 is MNHEY, CDR2 SVGEGT, per germline. CDR3 length: 17 residues. Trimming left V 8 bases short and J 2 bases short, with 23 bases between. DNA of the CDR3: TGTGCCAGCTCCAACGGGGGGCAATCAACTTACACAGATACGCAGTATTTT. As protein: CASSNGGQSTYTDTQYF.

This chain joins TRBV9 and TRBJ1-2; a weak D match, TRBD1 (6 bases). The germline gives CDR1 SGDLS, CDR2 YYNGEE. V was trimmed by 0 bases and J by 1 base, leaving 19 bases between them. This CDR3 spans 18 amino acids. The CDR3 protein is CASSVGSGRQVHNYGYTF. The CDR3 DNA reads as TGTGCCAGCAGCGTAGGTTCGGGACGACAGGTTCATAACTATGGCTACACCTTC.

V gene TRBV6-2 or TRBV6-3 combines with J gene TRBJ1-5; 9 positions agree with TRBD1. CDR1 MNHEY and CDR2 SVGEGT come from the germline V gene. CDR3 size: 18 residues. J was trimmed by 5 bases and V by 2 bases; bases with no gene match: 13. The DNA of the CDR3 is TGTGCCAGCAGTTACGCCTCGGGACAGGGAAGCCCCTATCAGCCCCAGCATTTT. Residues: CASSYASGQGSPYQPQHF.

The J gene is TRBJ2-1, the V gene TRBV4-1; 9 bases are a match to TRBD2. The germline V gene has CDR1 MGHRA and CDR2 YSYEKL. This CDR3 region has 15 residues. J gave up 8 bases and V 3 bases, and 8 bases lay outside the gene matches. The CDR3, as DNA: TGCGCCAGCAGCCAGATAGCGGGAGAGGGCTATGAGCAGTTCTTC. Translation gives CASSQIAGEGYEQFF.

The J gene is TRBJ2-1, the V gene TRBV4-2; no reliable D call. In germline, CDR1 is LGHNA, CDR2 YNFKEQ. The length of the CDR3 is 14 residues. The V gene lost 2 bases and the J gene lost 3 bases, with 8 bases spanning the gap. The CDR3 sequence is CASSQPGLYNEQFF. Written as DNA, the CDR3 is TGTGCCAGCAGCCAACCTGGGCTCTACAATGAGCAGTTCTTC.

CDR3 region: CASSYSRDGGSQYF. The CDR3 DNA reads TGTGCCAGCAGTTACTCTAGGGATGGCGGGAGTCAGTATTTT. The gene calls are TRBV6-2 or TRBV6-3 and TRBJ2-3, with 7 bases matching TRBD2. The V segment lost 0 bases and the J segment 12 bases; nucleotides outside the gene matches: 9. Germline values: CDR1 MNHEY, CDR2 SVGEGT. This CDR3 spans 14 amino acids.

The chain joins TRBV20-1 to TRBJ2-1, with 12 bases matching TRBD2. Germline V gene lookup returns CDR1 DFQATT and CDR2 SNEGSKA (reference sequence). V lost 6 bases and J lost 9; bases outside the gene matches: 9. The CDR3 runs to 14 residues. The CDR3 region has the DNA TGCAGTGCCACCAGACTAGCGGGAGTCGGTGAGCAGTTCTTC. Amino acids: CSATRLAGVGEQFF.

The rearrangement uses TRBV11-1 and TRBJ2-3; D is undetermined. The CDR3 spans 16 residues. V lost 2 bases and J lost 1, with 13 bases in between. Germline-derived CDR1 and CDR2 are SGHAT and FQDESV (reference sequence). CDR3 residues: CASSLWASGGTDTQYF. In DNA, the CDR3 is TGTGCCAGCAGCTTATGGGCTAGTGGGGGCACAGATACGCAGTATTTT.

This clonotype was observed a handful of times. This rearrangement joins TRBV29-1 to TRBJ2-3; D may be TRBD2 (5 bases). Germline V gene lookup returns CDR1 SQVTM and CDR2 ANQGSEA. The V gene lost 7 bases and the J gene lost 4 bases, with 18 bases spanning the gap. This CDR3 contains 14 residues. DNA of the CDR3: TGCAGCGGGGGTCGGACTCCCTCTTCAGATACGCAGTATTTT. Protein sequence: CSGGRTPSSDTQYF.

The V gene is TRBV14, the J gene TRBJ2-2; D uncertain. The germline CDR1 and CDR2 sequences are SGHDN and FVKESK. V shed 4 bases and J shed 3 bases, with 12 bases lying between them. This CDR3 is built from 15 residues. As DNA, the CDR3 is TGTGCCAGCAGCCCACCCCGGACGGACACCGGGGAGCTGTTTTTT. Its translation is CASSPPRTDTGELFF.

This clonotype was observed a few times. This rearrangement joins TRBV25-1 to TRBJ1-2, with 7 bases identical to TRBD1. V was pared by 4 bases and J by 4 bases, with 9 bases of the junction left unmatched. The CDR3 has 15 amino acids. The germline V gene has CDR1 MGHDK and CDR2 SYGVNS. For the CDR3, the DNA is TGTGCCAGCAGTGCCCCTGGACAGGAGCCCTATGGCTACACCTTC. Residues: CASSAPGQEPYGYTF.

This clonotype has only a few counts. V is TRBV4-1 and J is TRBJ1-1; D is perhaps TRBD1 (5 bases). V lost 1 base, J lost 5 bases, and 8 bases lay in between. Germline V gene lookup returns CDR1 MGHRA and CDR2 YSYEKL. The CDR3 is made up of 13 amino acids. CDR3 sequence (DNA): TGCGCCAGCAGCCAAGTAGGGGATACTGAAGCTTTCTTT. This sequence encodes CASSQVGDTEAFF.

The V call is TRBV5-1, the J call TRBJ2-7; 11 bases match TRBD2. Per the germline V gene, CDR1 is SGHRS and CDR2 is YFSETQ. Germline trimming cut 3 bases from V and 7 bases from J; bases unmatched to any gene: 9. CDR3 length: 15 amino acids. CDR3 coding DNA: TGCGCCAGCAGCTCCGGGACTAGCGGTTTTAATGAGCAGTACTTC. Protein sequence: CASSSGTSGFNEQYF.